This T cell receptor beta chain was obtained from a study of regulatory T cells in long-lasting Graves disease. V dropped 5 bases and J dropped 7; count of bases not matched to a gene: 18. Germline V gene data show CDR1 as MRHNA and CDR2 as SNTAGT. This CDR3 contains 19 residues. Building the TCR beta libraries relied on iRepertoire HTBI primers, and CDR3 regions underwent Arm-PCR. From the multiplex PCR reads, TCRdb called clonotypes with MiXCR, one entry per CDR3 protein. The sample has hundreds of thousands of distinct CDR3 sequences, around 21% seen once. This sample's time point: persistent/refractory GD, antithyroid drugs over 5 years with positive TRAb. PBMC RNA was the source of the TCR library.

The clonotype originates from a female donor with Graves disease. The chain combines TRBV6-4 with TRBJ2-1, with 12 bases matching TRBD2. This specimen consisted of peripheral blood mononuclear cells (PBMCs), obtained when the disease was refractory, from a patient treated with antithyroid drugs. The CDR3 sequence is CASSYLTAPLAGGRNEQFF. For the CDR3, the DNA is TGTGCCAGCAGTTACTTAACCGCCCCACTAGCGGGAGGCAGAAATGAGCAGTTCTTC.